Following are 22 T cell receptor beta chains from one sample sequenced in a study of blood T cells in healthy people across ages. Primers used in a second PCR of about 7 to 12 cycles were a sample-barcoded 5' primer and a J-beta primer mix. MiXCR was run by TCRdb on the 5' RACE reads, yielding one entry per CDR3 protein. This table has fewer than 700,000 distinct CDR3 sequences, roughly two fifths appearing once. The sample was blood. These receptors all stem from a man aged 80 or over in good health.

The genes are TRBV7-2 and TRBJ1-5, with D uncertain. Germline V gene sequence: CDR1 SGHTA, CDR2 FQGNSA. Trimming cost V 6 bases and J 4 bases, with 13 bases left between them. This CDR3 has 14 amino acids. CDR3 nucleotides: TGTGCCAGCAGTCGGACTGGAGGTAATCAGCCCCAGCATTTT. The encoded protein is CASSRTGGNQPQHF.

J is TRBJ1-1 and V is TRBV6-2 or TRBV6-3; D is unclear. CDR3 size: 13 residues. The V end was cut by 5 bases, the J end by 5 bases, with 12 bases between. CDR1 and CDR2 (germline): MNHEY, SVGEGT. This CDR3 is CASSVGERTEAFF. The CDR3 coding sequence is TGTGCCAGCAGTGTCGGGGAGAGAACTGAAGCTTTCTTT.

The chain couples TRBV20-1 to TRBJ1-5; 8 nucleotides line up with TRBD1. CDR3 size: 15 residues. Germline V CDR1 and CDR2: DFQATT, SNEGSKA (reference sequence). V lost 6 bases to trimming and J lost 2 bases; unmatched junction nucleotides: 9. CDR3 in DNA: TGCAGTGCAGTGCAGGGGGCGAATGGCAATCAGCCCCAGCATTTT. This encodes CSAVQGANGNQPQHF.

The rearrangement links TRBV7-2 to TRBJ2-7; D is perhaps TRBD2 (7 bases). This CDR3 has 15 residues. Germline-derived CDR1 and CDR2 are SGHTA and FQGNSA. V gave up 7 bases and J gave up 1 base, with 17 bases separating them. The CDR3 sequence is CASTLRGGGSYEQYF. The CDR3 coding sequence is TGTGCCAGCACCCTTAGAGGGGGGGGGTCCTACGAGCAGTACTTC.

This chain joins TRBV29-1 and TRBJ2-5; 8 bases line up with TRBD2. CDR3 size: 13 residues. The germline gives CDR1 SQVTM, CDR2 ANQGSEA. J lost 5 bases, V lost 4 bases, and 6 bases had no gene match. CDR3: CSVGKTSVETQYF. The CDR3 coding sequence is TGCAGCGTTGGAAAGACTAGCGTCGAGACCCAGTACTTC. The full variable domain, with the rest looked up from reference TRBV29-1 and TRBJ2-5, is SAVISQKPSRDICQRGTSLTIQCQVDSQVTMMFWYRQQPGQSLTLIATANQGSEATYESGFVIDKFPISRPNLTFSTLTVSNMSPEDSSIYLCSVGKTSVETQYFGPGTRLLVL.

This clonotype has at least ten counts. The chain has TRBV6-2 or TRBV6-3 and TRBJ2-7, with D perhaps matching TRBD1 (5 bases). The CDR3 has 15 amino acids. Germline V gene data show CDR1 as MNHEY and CDR2 as SVGEGT. Between the trimmed V and J ends, which lost 5 bases and 6 bases, there was a span of 20 bases. CDR3 residues: CASSVSAGRIVEQYF. The CDR3 DNA reads as TGTGCCAGCAGTGTAAGTGCAGGGCGAATTGTCGAGCAGTACTTC.

This clonotype was picked up a small number of times. The V gene is TRBV4-3, the J gene TRBJ1-1; no reliable D call. The CDR3 totals 14 residues. Trimming took 4 bases from V and 1 from J, leaving 10 bases between them. Looked up from germline, CDR1 is LGHNA and CDR2 is YSLEER. The CDR3 protein is CASSLAYTNTEAFF. The CDR3 DNA reads TGCGCCAGCAGCCTAGCTTATACGAACACTGAAGCTTTCTTT.

This clonotype was recorded a few times. V is TRBV10-1 and J is TRBJ2-7; D perhaps matches TRBD1 (7 bases). With 2 bases removed from V and 4 bases from J, the gap between germline ends came to 15 bases. Germline lookup yields CDR1 WNHNN and CDR2 SYGVQD (reference sequence). The CDR3 is made up of 15 amino acids. CDR3 residues: CASSEGGGGRYEQYF. CDR3 nucleotides: TGCGCCAGCAGTGAGGGAGGGGGCGGCCGTTACGAGCAGTACTTC.

The sample holds a few counts of this clonotype. The chain has TRBV28 and TRBJ1-2; TRBD1 agrees at 7 bases. With V trimmed by 3 bases and J by 7 bases, 5 bases remained unmatched. Germline V gives CDR1 MDHEN, CDR2 SYDVKM. The CDR3 has 13 residues. CDR3 DNA: TGTGCCAGCAGTTTGTCCAGGGGGTTTGGCTACACCTTC. Translation gives CASSLSRGFGYTF.

CDR3 sequence reads: CATRSGTLSTDTQYF. In DNA form, the CDR3 reads TGTGCCACCCGTTCAGGGACTCTGTCCACAGATACGCAGTATTTT. This chain links TRBV6-2 or TRBV6-3 with TRBJ2-3; a possible D gene is TRBD2 (6 bases). Trimming removed 10 bases at V and 2 bases at J, with 19 bases between. Germline V CDR1 and CDR2: MNHEY, SVGEGT. CDR3 length: 15 residues.

Remarks on this clonotype: Possible read error: a much larger clone is one base away. This chain joins TRBV28 and TRBJ2-4; TRBD2 agrees at 10 bases. The end of the DNA fits TRBJ2-7 better, so the J call may be wrong. This CDR3 is built from 17 residues. The germline V gene encodes CDR1 MDHEN and CDR2 SYDVKM. CDR3 in amino acids: CASSLLAGVSGGYEQYF. CDR3 bases: TGTGCCAGCAGTTTACTAGCGGGAGTTTCCGGTGGCTACGAGCAGTACTTC.

This clonotype was seen a handful of times. The gene calls are TRBV7-6 and TRBJ2-1, with a tentative D call TRBD2 (6 bases). This CDR3 region has 15 residues. Germline CDR1 and CDR2: SGHVS and FNYEAQ. Trimming stripped 1 base from V and 4 bases from J, with 11 bases between. The CDR3 DNA reads as TGTGCCAGCAGCTTAGGCGGACTACTATACAATGAGCAGTTCTTC. This encodes CASSLGGLLYNEQFF.

The chain has TRBV7-9 and TRBJ2-2; unclear D gene. The CDR3 contains 14 residues. CDR1 and CDR2 (germline): SEHNR, FQNEAQ (reference sequence). Trimming removed 3 bases from V and 3 bases from J, with 8 bases in between. The CDR3 DNA sequence: TGTGCCAGCAGCTTCAACACGGACACCGGGGAGCTGTTTTTT. Translated: CASSFNTDTGELFF.

The gene calls are TRBV28 and TRBJ2-1; tentative D call: TRBD2 (6 bases). The CDR3 has 11 residues. The germline V and J ends were trimmed by 11 bases and 8 bases, with 13 bases remaining between them. Germline V gene sequence: CDR1 MDHEN, CDR2 SYDVKM. CDR3 in amino acids: CAGGSGDEQFF. For the CDR3, the DNA is TGTGCCGGAGGGTCTGGCGATGAGCAGTTCTTC. Full variable domain (outside the CDR3, taken from reference TRBV28 and TRBJ2-1): DVKVTQSSRYLVKRTGEKVFLECVQDMDHENMFWYRQDPGLGLRLIYFSYDVKMKEKGDIPEGYSVSREKKERFSLILESASTNQTSMYLCAGGSGDEQFFGPGTRLTVL.

The chain uses TRBV7-6 and TRBJ2-1; 8 nucleotides match TRBD2. Germline assignment: CDR1 SGHVS and CDR2 FNYEAQ. After removal of 3 bases from V and 4 bases from J, the junction contained 8 bases not matched to a gene. This CDR3 has 16 amino acids. CDR3 bases: TGTGCCAGCAGCTTCAAAGGACTAGCCCCATACAATGAGCAGTTCTTC. Amino acid sequence: CASSFKGLAPYNEQFF.

The chain recombines TRBV30 with TRBJ2-6; no definite D call. CDR3 length: 12 residues. The germline V gene encodes CDR1 GTSNPN and CDR2 SVGIG (reference sequence). Trimming pared 4 bases from V and 1 base from J, leaving 2 bases between. The CDR3 sequence: CAWTSGANVLTF. The CDR3 DNA reads TGTGCCTGGACGTCTGGGGCCAACGTCCTGACTTTC.

This clonotype has just a few counts. The rearrangement uses TRBV6-1 and TRBJ2-1, with 11 bases fitting TRBD1. The V segment lost 7 bases and the J segment 8 bases; nucleotides outside the gene matches: 10. CDR3 length: 15 amino acids. Germline V gene sequence: CDR1 MNHNS, CDR2 SASEGT. CDR3 loop: CASTLRTGGQDEQFF. As DNA, the CDR3 is TGTGCCAGCACCCTAAGGACAGGGGGCCAAGATGAGCAGTTCTTC.

This clonotype was found a few times. The J gene is TRBJ2-3, the V gene TRBV6-2 or TRBV6-3, with D perhaps TRBD1 (5 bases). V dropped 6 bases and J dropped 4 bases, with 11 bases sitting between them. In germline, CDR1 is MNHEY, CDR2 SVGEGT. The CDR3 is 13 amino acids. CDR3 in DNA: TGTGCCAGCAGCAAGACAGTCGCAGATACGCAGTATTTT. Protein product: CASSKTVADTQYF.

V is TRBV10-3 and J is TRBJ2-7; perhaps TRBD1 as D (6 bases). Per the germline V gene, CDR1 is ENHRY and CDR2 is SYGVKD. Trimming left V 8 bases short and J 2 bases short, with 10 bases between. The CDR3 has 12 amino acids. CDR3 in DNA: TGTGCCATCGGCGACAGGCCCTACGAGCAGTACTTC. Encoded protein: CAIGDRPYEQYF.

The table lists this clonotype with a few counts. V and J are TRBV4-2 and TRBJ1-2; tentatively, D is TRBD1 (6 bases). Germline loops: CDR1 LGHNA, CDR2 YNFKEQ. This CDR3 region has 16 residues. Trimming removed 0 bases at V and 6 bases at J, with 17 bases between. CDR3 coding DNA: TGTGCCAGCAGCCAAGATTTAAACCCAGGGGTTAATGGCTACACCTTC. As protein: CASSQDLNPGVNGYTF.

The rearrangement joins TRBV27 to TRBJ2-4, with 13 positions matching TRBD2. There are 14 residues in the CDR3. Germline V gives CDR1 MNHEY, CDR2 SMNVEV (reference sequence). Losses at the gene ends were 6 bases for V and 13 bases for J; bases not matched to a gene: 9. The DNA of the CDR3 is TGTGCCAGCAGACCCGGGACTAGCGGGACGGTGCAGTACTTC. This encodes CASRPGTSGTVQYF.

The V and J genes are TRBV14 and TRBJ2-5; TRBD2 agrees at 9 bases. Trimming at V came to 0 bases and at J to 2 bases, leaving 10 bases not matched to a gene. CDR3 length: 18 residues. Germline CDR1 is SGHDN and CDR2 is FVKESK. The CDR3 coding sequence is TGTGCCAGCAGCCAAGATGGTAACCTAGCGGGGCGACAAGAGACCCAGTACTTC. It yields the protein CASSQDGNLAGRQETQYF.